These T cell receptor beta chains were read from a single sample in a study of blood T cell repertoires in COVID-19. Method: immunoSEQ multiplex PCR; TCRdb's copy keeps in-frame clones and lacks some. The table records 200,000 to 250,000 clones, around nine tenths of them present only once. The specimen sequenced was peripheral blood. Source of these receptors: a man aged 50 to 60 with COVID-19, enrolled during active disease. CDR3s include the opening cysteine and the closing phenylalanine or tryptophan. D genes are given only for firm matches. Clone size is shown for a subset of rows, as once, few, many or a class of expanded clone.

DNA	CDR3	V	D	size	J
TGTGCCAGCAGCTCAGGGGAGTCGGGAGCTTTCTTT	CASSSGESGAFF	TRBV12-3/TRBV12-4	NA	NA	TRBJ1-1
TGTGCCAGCAGGAGGCAGACGGATCAGCCCCAGCATTTT	CASRRQTDQPQHF	TRBV6-5	NA	NA	TRBJ1-5
TGTGCCAGCAGCGTAGCAATGGGTGGGACAGGGGTCGATGAGCAGTTCTTC	CASSVAMGGTGVDEQFF	TRBV9	TRBD1	NA	TRBJ2-1
TGTGCCAGCTCACCACAGGCTAGCCCGTATGGGTACGAGCAGTACTTC	CASSPQASPYGYEQYF	TRBV18	NA	NA	TRBJ2-7
TGCAGCGTTGTACAGAGCCTTAGCACAGATACGCAGTATTTT	CSVVQSLSTDTQYF	TRBV29-1	NA	NA	TRBJ2-3
TGTGCCAGCAGCCGACTAGCGGGGGGTCGCGGGGAGCTGTTTTTT	CASSRLAGGRGELFF	TRBV2	TRBD2	NA	TRBJ2-2
TGCAGCGTTGATGGACAGGGAGGTGAAGCTTTCTTT	CSVDGQGGEAFF	TRBV29-1	TRBD1	NA	TRBJ1-1
TGTGCCAGCAGCTTGCTCACAGGGGTTACCATGAACACTGAAGCTTTCTTT	CASSLLTGVTMNTEAFF	TRBV5-4	TRBD1	NA	TRBJ1-1
TGTGCCAGCTCAGCGACCGGGTCACCCTTATACGAGCAGTACTTC	CASSATGSPLYEQYF	TRBV18	NA	NA	TRBJ2-7
TGCAGCGTCGCGGACAGGGGTCCAGATACGCAGTATTTT	CSVADRGPDTQYF	TRBV29-1	TRBD1	once	TRBJ2-3
TGTGCCAGCAGTTATACTCGGGGGGGCATCGGCACAGATACGCAGTATTTT	CASSYTRGGIGTDTQYF	TRBV6-2/TRBV6-3	TRBD2	few	TRBJ2-3
TGTGCCAGCAGCGTACGAATAGCGGGAGGGCCCTATGAGCAGTTCTTC	CASSVRIAGGPYEQFF	TRBV9	TRBD2	NA	TRBJ2-1
TGCGCCAGCAGCAGGGAGGGACGGACGCAAGAGACCCAGTACTTC	CASSREGRTQETQYF	TRBV5-1	TRBD2	NA	TRBJ2-5
TGTGCCAGCAGTTCCGACGGACAGGGGTCCTCCTACGAGCAGTACTTC	CASSSDGQGSSYEQYF	TRBV28	TRBD1	NA	TRBJ2-7
TGTGCCAGTAGTGACAGGGGAGAGACCCAGTACTTC	CASSDRGETQYF	TRBV19	TRBD1	NA	TRBJ2-5
TGTGCCAGCAGCTTAGGATTAGCGGGGGGGCAAGAGACCCAGTACTTC	CASSLGLAGGQETQYF	TRBV7-2	TRBD2	NA	TRBJ2-5
TGTGCCAGCAGCCAAGAGACAGGGACGAACACTGAAGCTTTCTTT	CASSQETGTNTEAFF	TRBV4-2	TRBD1	NA	TRBJ1-1
TGTGCCAGCACTACAACAGGGGGAGATCAGCCCCAGCATTTT	CASTTTGGDQPQHF	TRBV18	TRBD1	NA	TRBJ1-5
TGCGCCAGCAGCCACGGGGGGCAGACAGATACGCAGTATTTT	CASSHGGQTDTQYF	TRBV4-3	NA	NA	TRBJ2-3
TGTGCCAGCAGCCCTGCGGGGGGGTACACAGATACGCAGTATTTT	CASSPAGGYTDTQYF	TRBV3-1/TRBV3-2	TRBD2	NA	TRBJ2-3
TGTGCCAGCAGTTACTCACCTTGGGGGGGGAACACTGAAGCTTTCTTT	CASSYSPWGGNTEAFF	TRBV6-5	NA	once	TRBJ1-1
TGTGCCAGCAGTCAGTATAATAATTCACCCCTCCACTTT	CASSQYNNSPLHF	TRBV9	NA	NA	TRBJ1-6
TGCGCCAGCAGCCAAGAGAGGGACAGCTACAATGAGCAGTTCTTC	CASSQERDSYNEQFF	TRBV4-1	TRBD1	few	TRBJ2-1
TGTGCCAGCAGTAGATACAGGATTGGGGGCGGTAGCAATCAGCCCCAGCATTTT	CASSRYRIGGGSNQPQHF	TRBV28	NA	NA	TRBJ1-5
TGTGCCAGCAGCCGGAAACAGGGGGCAACCGGGGAGCTGTTTTTT	CASSRKQGATGELFF	TRBV6-5	TRBD1	NA	TRBJ2-2
TGTGCCAGCAGTTTAGACGCCCCGCCCGTGGAGGGGTCCTATGGCTACACCTTC	CASSLDAPPVEGSYGYTF	TRBV28	NA	NA	TRBJ1-2
TGTGCCAGCAGCTTGCGGGCAGATACGCAGTATTTT	CASSLRADTQYF	TRBV5-8	NA	NA	TRBJ2-3